What follows describes a single T cell receptor beta chain. RNA transcripts were the template for amplifying TCR beta CDR3 regions. The HTBI set primed first-round TCR CDR3 RT-PCR. From the multiplex PCR reads, TCRdb called clonotypes with MiXCR, one entry per CDR3 protein. The profile shows about 640,000 distinct CDR3 sequences, around 21% of them singletons. The data are from a study of T cells in Graves' hyperthyroidism and ophthalmopathy. Exclusions: uncontrolled infection, other autoimmune disease, pregnancy, lactation. Diagnostic assessment was based on clinical symptoms, serum thyroxine and TRAb, thyroid ultrasound and orbital computed tomography. Sequencing was performed on blood. The receptor comes from a man aged 25 to 45 with Graves' ophthalmopathy.

The CDR3 region is CATTSGRFTDTQYF. CDR3 bases: TGTGCCACAACTAGCGGGAGGTTCACAGATACGCAGTATTTT. The gene calls are TRBV12-3 or TRBV12-4 and TRBJ2-3; 12 bases agree with TRBD2. The CDR3 extends over 14 amino acids. With 10 bases clipped from V and 2 bases from J, the junction kept 4 bases outside the gene matches.